This T cell receptor beta chain was captured in a study of blood T cell repertoires in COVID-19. Study as a whole: Whether acute or convalescent, the COVID-19 samples came from the United States, Italy and Spain.

Trimming stripped 1 base from V and 2 bases from J, with 9 bases between. The length of the CDR3 is 14 residues. Germline loops: CDR1 MDHEN, CDR2 SYDVKM. Per the authors' pipeline: How many nucleated cells were present was estimated from reference gene primer amplification. The protocol was immunoSEQ multiplex PCR, while the TCRdb copy is restricted to in-frame clones and leaves out a portion. Clone size and the V and J calls come from that table; the DNA yielded D and trimming. The sample lists roughly 190,000 clones, less than 90% seen once, with more than 14% in the top ten. Sequenced input: peripheral blood. The source of this sequence is a woman in her 70s with COVID-19, enrolled during active disease. The chain carries TRBV28 and TRBJ2-7, with D possibly TRBD1 on 6 matching bases. The CDR3 DNA reads as TGTGCCAGCAGTTTATTGACAGGTACCTACGAGCAGTACTTC. The encoded protein is CASSLLTGTYEQYF.